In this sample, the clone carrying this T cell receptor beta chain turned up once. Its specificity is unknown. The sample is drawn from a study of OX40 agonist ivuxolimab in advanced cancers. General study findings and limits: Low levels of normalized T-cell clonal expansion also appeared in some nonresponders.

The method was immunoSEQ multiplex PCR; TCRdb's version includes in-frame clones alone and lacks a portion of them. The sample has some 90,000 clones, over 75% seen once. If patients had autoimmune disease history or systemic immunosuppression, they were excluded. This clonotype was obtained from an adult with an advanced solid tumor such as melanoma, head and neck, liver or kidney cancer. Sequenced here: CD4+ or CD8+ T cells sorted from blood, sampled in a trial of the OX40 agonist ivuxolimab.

The CDR3, as DNA: TGTGCCAGCAGCCCACAGGGGGGCGATGAGCAGTTCTTC. This codes for CASSPQGGDEQFF. V is TRBV7-2 and J is TRBJ2-1; 8 nucleotides line up with TRBD1. The CDR3 extends over 13 amino acids. With V trimmed by 5 bases and J by 8 bases, 5 bases remained unmatched. The germline CDR1 and CDR2 sequences are SGHTA and FQGNSA.